The next 6 T cell receptor beta chains were all read from a single sample in a study of OX40 agonist ivuxolimab in advanced cancers. Assay used: immunoSEQ multiplex PCR; TCRdb lists only in-frame clones, some missing. The sample contains some 74,000 clones, 65% to 90% of which appear only once. The sequenced sample was CD4+ or CD8+ T cells sorted from blood, obtained in a trial of the OX40 agonist ivuxolimab. The receptors shown here come from an adult with an advanced solid tumor such as melanoma, head and neck, liver or kidney cancer.

This chain uses TRBV4-3 with TRBJ1-1, with D perhaps TRBD1 (6 bases). Deletions cut 0 bases from V and 1 base from J, with 12 bases between. There are 16 residues in the CDR3. Germline CDR1 and CDR2: LGHNA and YSLEER. The CDR3 DNA follows: TGCGCCAGCAGCCAAGAGCGTAGGGGGTGGAACACTGAAGCTTTCTTT. Encoded protein: CASSQERRGWNTEAFF.

The chain links TRBV6-1 to TRBJ2-7; 7 bases line up with TRBD2. The CDR3 is made up of 14 amino acids. V trimming: 8 bases; J trimming: 2 bases; junction bases outside the gene matches: 9. Germline CDR1 reads MNHNS; CDR2 reads SASEGT. The CDR3 sequence is CASSIRLAAYEQYF. CDR3 bases: TGTGCCAGCTCGATTAGACTAGCAGCCTACGAGCAGTACTTC.

The chain carries TRBV14 and TRBJ1-1; 8 nucleotides agree with TRBD1. V shed 5 bases, J shed 6 bases, and the junction held 14 bases outside the gene matches. CDR1 SGHDN and CDR2 FVKESK come from the germline V gene. The CDR3 totals 16 residues. The CDR3, as DNA: TGTGCCAGCAGCTCATCTGTGGACAGGGCAGGCGCTGAAGCTTTCTTT. Amino acid sequence: CASSSSVDRAGAEAFF. Full variable domain (outside the CDR3, taken from reference TRBV14 and TRBJ1-1): EAGVTQFPSHSVIEKGQTVTLRCDPISGHDNLYWYRRVMGKEIKFLLHFVKESKQDESGMPNNRFLAERTGGTYSTLKVQPAELEDSGVYFCASSSSVDRAGAEAFFGQGTRLTVV.

The chain employs TRBV7-2 and TRBJ1-1; D gene ambiguous. The CDR3 is made up of 14 amino acids. Germline V gene lookup returns CDR1 SGHTA and CDR2 FQGNSA. V lost 0 bases and J 1 base, leaving 6 bases between the germline ends. The CDR3, as DNA: TGTGCCAGCAGCTTAGCGGCAGCGAACACTGAAGCTTTCTTT. Encoded protein: CASSLAAANTEAFF.

The chain links TRBV5-1 to TRBJ2-1, with D perhaps matching TRBD1 (5 bases). V shed 1 base and J shed 9 bases, with 14 bases lying between them. This CDR3 spans 14 amino acids. Germline lookup yields CDR1 SGHRS and CDR2 YFSETQ. CDR3 DNA sequence: TGCGCCAGCAGCTTGAGTCGGCCAGGGCCTGAGCAGTTCTTC. Its translation: CASSLSRPGPEQFF.

This clone was recorded only once. The chain couples TRBV7-9 to TRBJ2-4; 16 bases match TRBD2. CDR3 size: 15 residues. CDR1 is SEHNR, CDR2 FQNEAQ, per germline (reference sequence). The trim removed 5 bases at V and 10 bases at J, leaving 5 bases unmatched. DNA for the CDR3: TGTGCCAGCAGCCTGGCGGGACTAGCGGGAGGGATTCAGTACTTC. It codes for CASSLAGLAGGIQYF.